A single sample is the source of the 5 T cell receptor beta chains below, sequenced in a study of CD8+CD57+ T cells in acquired aplastic anemia. For CDR3 and TCR beta VDJ profiling, genomic DNA was the template used. MiXCR was run by TCRdb on the reads, yielding one entry per CDR3 protein. The repertoire holds about 160,000 distinct CDR3 sequences, with about two thirds as singletons. Patients who underwent sequencing had shown CD8+CD57+ cell expansion by flow cytometry. The sequencing input was sorted CD4+, CD8+, or CD8+CD57+ T cells (not recorded which) from PBMCs. The receptors here all came from a human donor with aplastic anemia.

The chain couples TRBV12-3 or TRBV12-4 to TRBJ2-5; TRBD2 matches 9 bases. J was trimmed by 4 bases and V by 6 bases; bases with no gene match: 9. This CDR3 spans 15 amino acids. CDR3 DNA: TGTGCCAGCAGGGAGGCGGGGGGGCGTGGAGAGACCCAGTACTTC. Translating it yields CASREAGGRGETQYF.

The chain couples TRBV29-1 to TRBJ2-1; D not resolved. The V gene lost 4 bases and the J gene lost 11 bases, with 9 bases spanning the gap. The length of the CDR3 is 10 residues. Germline CDR1 is SQVTM and CDR2 is ANQGSEA. The CDR3 nucleotides read TGCAGCGTTGGAGAGGTGAAGCAGTTCTTC. Its translation: CSVGEVKQFF.

The chain has TRBV9 and TRBJ2-1, with D perhaps matching TRBD1 (5 bases). V gave up 7 bases and J gave up 7 bases, with 12 bases separating them. This CDR3 contains 12 residues. The germline V gene encodes CDR1 SGDLS and CDR2 YYNGEE. DNA for the CDR3: TGTGCCAGCGGGGAAAGGGGAAATGAGCAGTTCTTC. This encodes CASGERGNEQFF. The full variable domain, completed using reference TRBV9 and TRBJ2-1, is DSGVTQTPKHLITATGQRVTLRCSPRSGDLSVYWYQQSLDQGLQFLIQYYNGEERAKGNILERFSAQQFPDLHSELNLSSLELGDSALYFCASGERGNEQFFGPGTRLTVL.

This chain uses TRBV2 with TRBJ2-2; 9 bases align to TRBD1. This CDR3 has 16 amino acids. V lost 2 bases and J lost 4; bases outside the gene matches: 5. Germline V gene data show CDR1 as SNHLY and CDR2 as FYNNEI. This chain's CDR3 is CASSERGTGSTGELFF. The CDR3, as DNA: TGTGCCAGCAGTGAAAGGGGGACAGGGTCCACCGGGGAGCTGTTTTTT.

This clonotype was seen a few times. The V call is TRBV2, the J call TRBJ1-2, with a weak D call TRBD1 (5 bases). V gave up 3 bases and J gave up 8 bases, with 22 bases separating them. Germline CDR1 is SNHLY and CDR2 is FYNNEI. This CDR3 is 16 amino acids long. CDR3 bases: TGTGCCAGCAGTGACTTCCCAGGCGGGGGTGATCGGGGCTACACCTTC. This gives the protein CASSDFPGGGDRGYTF. Based on the CDR3 plus reference TRBV2 and TRBJ1-2, the full variable domain is EPEVTQTPSHQVTQMGQEVILRCVPISNHLYFYWYRQILGQKVEFLVSFYNNEISEKSEIFDDQFSVERPDGSNFTLKIRSTKLEDSAMYFCASSDFPGGGDRGYTFGSGTRLTVV.